What follows are 6 T cell receptor beta chains derived from one specimen sequenced in a study of T cell responses to AZD1222 COVID-19 vaccine. The method was immunoSEQ multiplex PCR; TCRdb's version includes in-frame clones alone and lacks a portion of them. The sample shows roughly 160,000 clones, 90% to 95% of them seen only once. The specimen comprised peripheral blood, sampled on day 0 of AZD1222 vaccination. These receptors were obtained from an adult in good health.

CDR3 amino acids: CASSPQGGVITEAFF. The CDR3 DNA reads TGTGCCAGCAGTCCCCAGGGGGGCGTGATCACTGAAGCTTTCTTT. This chain connects TRBV6-5 to TRBJ1-1; the match to TRBD1 covers 7 bases. This CDR3 has 15 amino acids. The J segment lost 4 bases and the V segment lost 5 bases, leaving 10 bases of the junction unmatched. Germline-derived CDR1 and CDR2 are MNHEY and SVGAGI.

V is TRBV11-2 and J is TRBJ2-1; weak D call: TRBD2 (5 bases). V lost 2 bases to trimming and J lost 4 bases, with 15 bases between them. CDR3 length equals 16 residues. Germline lookup yields CDR1 SGHAT and CDR2 FQNNGV. The CDR3 sequence: CASSLLATSSYNEQFF. The CDR3 nucleotides are TGTGCCAGCAGCTTATTAGCGACGTCCTCTTACAATGAGCAGTTCTTC.

The chain recombines TRBV14 with TRBJ1-4; 7 bases map to TRBD1. This CDR3 has 14 residues. The germline CDR1 and CDR2 sequences are SGHDN and FVKESK. Trimming removed 4 bases from V and 10 bases from J; junction bases left unmatched: 9. The CDR3 region is CASSPVRQGGKLFF. The CDR3 nucleotides are TGTGCCAGCAGCCCCGTCCGACAGGGAGGAAAACTGTTTTTT. Variable domain in full (rest from reference TRBV14 and TRBJ1-4): EAGVTQFPSHSVIEKGQTVTLRCDPISGHDNLYWYRRVMGKEIKFLLHFVKESKQDESGMPNNRFLAERTGGTYSTLKVQPAELEDSGVYFCASSPVRQGGKLFFGSGTQLSVL.

The rearrangement joins TRBV10-2 to TRBJ1-6; D uncertain. V shed 2 bases and J shed 9 bases, with 26 bases lying between them. The CDR3 spans 19 residues. Germline V gene data show CDR1 as WSHSY and CDR2 as SAAADI. As DNA, the CDR3 is TGCGCCAGCAGTGAGCCGTACCTCGTGAGGGTCCCCGCCGTTTCACCCCTCCACTTT. Amino acid sequence: CASSEPYLVRVPAVSPLHF.

The chain uses TRBV28 and TRBJ2-1, with 9 positions matching TRBD2. The germline gives CDR1 MDHEN, CDR2 SYDVKM. V was pared by 9 bases and J by 6 bases, with 15 bases of the junction left unmatched. This CDR3 is built from 16 residues. The CDR3 nucleotides read TGTGCCAGTCATAGCGGGAGCAAAGTCTTCGGCAATGAGCAGTTCTTC. It specifies CASHSGSKVFGNEQFF.

This chain connects TRBV28 to TRBJ2-7, with D unclear. CDR3 length equals 13 residues. Trimming took off 7 bases at V and 2 bases at J, with 12 bases between the two ends. Germline V CDR1 and CDR2: MDHEN, SYDVKM. In DNA form, the CDR3 reads TGTGCCAGCATTAGTAGCCGTCCCTACGAGCAGTACTTC. Amino acids: CASISSRPYEQYF.